This T cell receptor (beta chain) came from a study of a mutant IDH1 vaccine in newly diagnosed glioma. Described time point: week 35, safety follow-up. Every vaccine dose comprised 300 ug of mutant IDH1 20-mer peptide plus topical imiquimod. This clone appeared a single time. The antigen is unknown. The germline V gene has CDR1 SGHNT and CDR2 YYREEE (reference sequence). The CDR3 is 15 amino acids. V shed 1 base and J shed 0 bases, with 10 bases lying between them. The assay was immunoSEQ multiplex PCR, and TCRdb's table has in-frame clones only and misses some. The table has about 74,000 clones, more than 75% seen once; the top ten hold 1.5% to 2.5%.

The sequence derives from a man in his thirties or forties with glioma. This specimen was PBMCs, taken from a glioma patient whose treatment included an IDH1 peptide vaccine. The chain combines TRBV5-4 with TRBJ1-1, with D perhaps matching TRBD1 (5 bases). CDR3 residues: CASSLMWGMNTEAFF. CDR3 bases: TGTGCCAGCAGCTTGATGTGGGGCATGAACACTGAAGCTTTCTTT. The whole variable domain, filled in from reference TRBV5-4 and TRBJ1-1, reads ETGVTQSPTHLIKTRGQQVTLRCSSQSGHNTVSWYQQALGQGPQFIFQYYREEENGRGNFPPRFSGLQFPNYSSELNVNALELDDSALYLCASSLMWGMNTEAFFGQGTRLTVV.